This T cell receptor (beta chain) was identified during a study of blood T cell repertoires in COVID-19 (TCRdb year 2020). Background on the whole study: Samples from collaborators originated in the United States, Italy and Spain and spanned both the acute and convalescent phases of COVID-19. The prospective study material was composed of cDNA or gDNA derived from T cells, B-cell-depleted T cells, or PBMCs. The dataset comprised deeply sampled blood TCRbeta repertoires from subjects exposed to, actively infected with, or recovered from COVID-19. The repertoires were made available in a free public database intended to serve as a resource for research on the immune response to SARS-CoV-2. Samples were obtained from the ongoing ImmuneRACE study (first 160 participants) and from about 1,300 subjects provided by 6 global collaborators. Nearly every sample came with metadata listing a de-identified subject ID, COVID-19 status, age in years and sex. Where HLA class I and class II types were available, the types were taken from metadata supplied by the sample provider, not from assay-based typing.

TCRbeta CDR3 regions were amplified from genomic DNA by means of the immunoSEQ Assay, a bias-controlled multiplex PCR. Per the original workflow: The number of nucleated cells in each sample was estimated from the amplification of reference gene primers within the assay. Sequence reads were collapsed and filtered to measure the absolute abundance of every unique TCRbeta CDR3 rearrangement. For each sample, productive Simpson clonality was calculated as the square root of Simpson's diversity index over productive rearrangements. TCRdb took over this immuneACCESS table, retaining in-frame rearrangements with V and J assigned. Such tables are incomplete; in checked studies, under half of the missing clones stem from an unresolved V gene, and the remainder is unexplained. The V and J calls and the clone size are those of that table, but D and trimming were determined from the DNA. Across this sample there are around 300,000 clones, with more than 80% seen only once. The ten largest clones represent around 2% of the sample.

The CDR1 and CDR2 encoded by the germline V gene (reference sequence) are LGHDT and YNNKEL. V loses 3 bases of germline sequence and J loses 2 bases, and the interval between the two ends is 14 bases. From the cysteine through the phenylalanine, the CDR3 covers 15 amino acids. The kept DNA is CDR3 alone, 45 bases in frame from the first base. Study-wide conclusions, independent of this receptor: How much clinical and demographic metadata was included differed by source and by participant, and the metadata was provided uncurated.

Comments on this clone: Its specific antigen is unknown. No quality values exist for individual bases; no much larger clone is one base distant.

Enrolling through a virtual design, the prospective study's participants ranged in age from roughly 18 to 95 years and lived across about two dozen United States geographic areas. Cohort assignment in the prospective study relied on participant-reported clinical history from a screening survey and a study questionnaire. For ImmuneRACE Cohort 3, a participant was defined as recovered based on two consecutive negative NP/OP PCR tests, clearance by a healthcare professional, or resolution of symptoms. Each participant in the prospective study had whole blood, serum and a nasopharyngeal or oropharyngeal swab collected by mobile phlebotomists. Participants in the prospective study had the option to provide additional blood draws and questionnaires over a 2-month period. Before DNA extraction, prospective study blood samples were shipped either frozen or at room temperature.

The sample taken for sequencing was PBMCs or T cells enriched from blood (not recorded which). The V and J segments used are TRBV3-1 (or the pseudogene TRBV3-2) and TRBJ2-7; a tentative D call is TRBD2 (7 bases match). The receptor comes from a woman aged 18-29 years who had recovered from COVID-19. The DNA sequence is TGTGCCAGCAGCCATCGGGGGGCCATCACCTACGAGCAGTACTTC. Its translation reads: CASSHRGAITYEQYF.